The 8 T cell receptor beta chains given below trace back to one sample, sequenced in a study of T cell repertoires in cytomegalovirus infection. TCRdb reanalysed the reads using MiXCR and keeps one entry per CDR3 protein. This sample has 560,000 or so distinct CDR3 sequences, with approximately 15% found just once. The source material was CD8+ T cells from PBMCs. All receptors derive from a human donor in good health (CMV status not recorded). Some clones in this sample may be carry-over from other donors' samples.

The table lists this clonotype with many counts. CDR3 in DNA: TGTGCCAGCAGGATCGGAACGGAATACTCCTACAATGAGCAGTTCTTC. Amino acids: CASRIGTEYSYNEQFF. The chain employs TRBV7-3 and TRBJ2-1; D is undetermined. V was trimmed by 6 bases and J by 0 bases, leaving 15 bases between them. The germline V gene has CDR1 SGHTA and CDR2 FQGTGA. This CDR3 has 16 residues.

The chain carries TRBV5-4 and TRBJ1-4; no definite D call. V was shortened by 0 bases and J by 5 bases, with 11 bases between the two germline ends. Germline V lookup: CDR1 SGHNT, CDR2 YYREEE (reference sequence). This CDR3 is built from 15 residues. CDR3 residues: CASSLVTGLNEKLFF. In DNA, the CDR3 is TGTGCCAGCAGCTTGGTTACTGGTCTGAATGAAAAACTGTTTTTT.

In its sample, this clonotype was seen a few times. The genes are TRBV6-1 and TRBJ1-5; TRBD1 is a possible D gene (5 bases). Germline V gene lookup returns CDR1 MNHNS and CDR2 SASEGT. V lost 5 bases, J lost 8 bases, and 16 bases lay in between. CDR3 length: 14 residues. The CDR3 here is CASSPVGGVEPQHF. DNA of the CDR3: TGTGCCAGCAGTCCAGTCGGGGGGGTAGAGCCCCAGCATTTT.

This clonotype turned up a few times. This chain joins TRBV6-2 or TRBV6-3 and TRBJ2-1; 7 nucleotides line up with TRBD2. The CDR3 runs 15 residues. Trimming at V came to 2 bases and at J to 5 bases, leaving 6 bases not matched to a gene. Germline V CDR1 and CDR2: MNHEY, SVGEGT. This CDR3 is CASSYRQSGNNEQFF. CDR3 sequence (DNA): TGTGCCAGCAGTTACCGGCAGAGCGGGAACAATGAGCAGTTCTTC.

This clonotype was seen repeatedly, ten times or more. The chain carries TRBV7-6 and TRBJ2-1, with D perhaps matching TRBD1 (6 bases). This CDR3 has 13 residues. Germline values: CDR1 SGHVS, CDR2 FNYEAQ. Trimming shortened V by 1 base and J by 8 bases, and 9 bases separated the two germline ends. The CDR3 here is CASSLDRVDEQFF. Written as DNA, the CDR3 is TGTGCCAGCAGCTTAGACAGGGTCGATGAGCAGTTCTTC. Variable domain in full (rest from reference TRBV7-6 and TRBJ2-1): GAGVSQSPRYKVTKRGQDVALRCDPISGHVSLYWYRQALGQGPEFLTYFNYEAQQDKSGLPNDRFSAERPEGSISTLTIQRTEQRDSAMYRCASSLDRVDEQFFGPGTRLTVL.

There are a few counts of this clonotype. This chain links TRBV9 with TRBJ2-2; 10 bases align to TRBD2. This CDR3 is 16 amino acids long. The V and J ends lost 0 bases and 10 bases, in that order; junction bases with no gene match: 9. Germline loops: CDR1 SGDLS, CDR2 YYNGEE. The CDR3 loop is CASSVGVERGGVELFF. CDR3 DNA: TGTGCCAGCAGCGTAGGGGTTGAGCGGGGGGGCGTGGAGCTGTTTTTT.

This clonotype has at least ten counts. This chain connects TRBV7-6 to TRBJ2-1; 11 nucleotides match TRBD2. This CDR3 is built from 15 residues. CDR1 SGHVS and CDR2 FNYEAQ come from the germline V gene. J lost 2 bases, V lost 4 bases, and 1 base had no gene match. The CDR3 sequence: CASSSSGGTYNEQFF. Here the CDR3 DNA reads TGTGCCAGCAGCTCTAGCGGGGGGACCTACAATGAGCAGTTCTTC. Variable domain in full (rest from reference TRBV7-6 and TRBJ2-1): GAGVSQSPRYKVTKRGQDVALRCDPISGHVSLYWYRQALGQGPEFLTYFNYEAQQDKSGLPNDRFSAERPEGSISTLTIQRTEQRDSAMYRCASSSSGGTYNEQFFGPGTRLTVL.

This clonotype was recorded at least ten times. The chain joins TRBV7-6 to TRBJ2-2, with 8 nucleotides matching TRBD2. CDR3 length equals 14 residues. The V gene's germline CDR1 is SGHVS and CDR2 FNYEAQ. With 3 bases clipped from V and 6 bases from J, the junction kept 3 bases outside the gene matches. CDR3 nucleotide sequence: TGTGCCAGCAGCTTTACCGGGGGGGCCGGGGAGCTGTTTTTT. Residues: CASSFTGGAGELFF. Looking up the rest from reference TRBV7-6 and TRBJ2-2 gives the full variable domain: GAGVSQSPRYKVTKRGQDVALRCDPISGHVSLYWYRQALGQGPEFLTYFNYEAQQDKSGLPNDRFSAERPEGSISTLTIQRTEQRDSAMYRCASSFTGGAGELFFGEGSRLTVL.